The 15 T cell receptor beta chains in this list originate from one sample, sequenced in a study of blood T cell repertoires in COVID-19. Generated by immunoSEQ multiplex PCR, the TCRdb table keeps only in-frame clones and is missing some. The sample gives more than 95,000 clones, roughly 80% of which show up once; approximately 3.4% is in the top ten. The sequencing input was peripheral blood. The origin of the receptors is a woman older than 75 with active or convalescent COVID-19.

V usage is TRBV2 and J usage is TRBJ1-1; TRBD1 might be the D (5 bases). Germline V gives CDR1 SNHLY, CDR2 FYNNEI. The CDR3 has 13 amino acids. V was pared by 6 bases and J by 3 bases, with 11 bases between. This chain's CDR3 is CASRKDRYTEAFF. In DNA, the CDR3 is TGTGCCAGCAGGAAAGACAGATACACTGAAGCTTTCTTT.

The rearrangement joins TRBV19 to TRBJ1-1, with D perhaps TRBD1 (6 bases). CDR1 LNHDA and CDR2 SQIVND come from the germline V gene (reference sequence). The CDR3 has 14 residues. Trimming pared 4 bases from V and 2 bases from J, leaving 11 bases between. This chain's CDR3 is CASSKQGSNTEAFF. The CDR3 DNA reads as TGTGCCAGTAGTAAACAGGGTTCCAACACTGAAGCTTTCTTT.

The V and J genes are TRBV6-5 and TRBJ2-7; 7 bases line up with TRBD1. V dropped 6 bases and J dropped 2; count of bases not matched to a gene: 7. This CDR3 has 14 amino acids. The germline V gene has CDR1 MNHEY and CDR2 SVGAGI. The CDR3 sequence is CASSASDRPYEQYF. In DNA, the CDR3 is TGTGCCAGCAGCGCATCGGACAGGCCCTACGAGCAGTACTTC.

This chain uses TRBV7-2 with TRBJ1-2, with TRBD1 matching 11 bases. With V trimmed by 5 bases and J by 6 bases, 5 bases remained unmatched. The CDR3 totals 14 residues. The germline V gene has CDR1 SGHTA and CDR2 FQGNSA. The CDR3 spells CASSDQGQGDGYTF. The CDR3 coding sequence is TGTGCCAGCAGCGACCAGGGACAGGGGGATGGCTACACCTTC.

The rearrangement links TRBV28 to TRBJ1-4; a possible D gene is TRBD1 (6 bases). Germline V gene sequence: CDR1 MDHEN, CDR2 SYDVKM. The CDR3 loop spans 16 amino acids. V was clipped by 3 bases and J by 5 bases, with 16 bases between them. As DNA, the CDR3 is TGTGCCAGCAGTTTTCCCCGGGGGGGCATAAATGAAAAACTGTTTTTT. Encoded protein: CASSFPRGGINEKLFF.

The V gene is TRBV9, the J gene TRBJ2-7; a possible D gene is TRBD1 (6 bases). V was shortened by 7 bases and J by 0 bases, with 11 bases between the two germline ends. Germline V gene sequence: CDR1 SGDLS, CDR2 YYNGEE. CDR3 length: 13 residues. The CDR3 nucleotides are TGTGCCAGCTCCCACAGGGACTCCTACGAGCAGTACTTC. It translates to CASSHRDSYEQYF.

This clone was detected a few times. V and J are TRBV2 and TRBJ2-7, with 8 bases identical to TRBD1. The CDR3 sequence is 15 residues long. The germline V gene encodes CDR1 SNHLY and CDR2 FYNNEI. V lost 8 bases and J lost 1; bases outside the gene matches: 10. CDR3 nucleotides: TGTGCCAGCGGTCTGGAGCAGGGGGCATCCTACGAGCAGTACTTC. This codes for CASGLEQGASYEQYF.

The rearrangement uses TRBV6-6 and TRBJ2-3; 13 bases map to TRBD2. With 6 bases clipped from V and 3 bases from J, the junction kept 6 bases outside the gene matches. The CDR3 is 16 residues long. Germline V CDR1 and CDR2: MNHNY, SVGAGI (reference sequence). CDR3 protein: CASRPPTSGGTDTQYF. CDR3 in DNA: TGTGCCAGCAGACCCCCGACTAGCGGGGGGACAGATACGCAGTATTTT.

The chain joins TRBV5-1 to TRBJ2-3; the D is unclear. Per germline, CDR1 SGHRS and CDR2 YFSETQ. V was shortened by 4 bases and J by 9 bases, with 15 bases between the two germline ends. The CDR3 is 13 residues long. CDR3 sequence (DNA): TGCGCCAGCAGCCCGGAGAATGATCAGACGCAGTATTTT. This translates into CASSPENDQTQYF.

The CDR3 DNA follows: TGTGCCAGCAGGCACGGGGGACTAGGGAACAATGAGCAGTTCTTC. It is translated as CASRHGGLGNNEQFF. The V and J genes are TRBV7-2 and TRBJ2-1, with TRBD2 matching 8 bases. The V and J ends lost 6 bases and 5 bases, in that order; junction bases with no gene match: 9. Germline CDR1 is SGHTA and CDR2 is FQGNSA. CDR3 length equals 15 residues. The full variable domain, in which reference TRBV7-2 and TRBJ2-1 provide the parts outside the CDR3, is GAGVSQSPSNKVTEKGKDVELRCDPISGHTALYWYRQSLGQGLEFLIYFQGNSAPDKSGLPSDRFSAERTGGSVSTLTIQRTQQEDSAVYLCASRHGGLGNNEQFFGPGTRLTVL.

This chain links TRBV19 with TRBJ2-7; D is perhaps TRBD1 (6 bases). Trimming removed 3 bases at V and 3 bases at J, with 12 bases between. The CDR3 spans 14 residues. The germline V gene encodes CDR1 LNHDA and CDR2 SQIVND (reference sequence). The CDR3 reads CASSIQKGHYEQYF. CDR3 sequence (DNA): TGTGCCAGTAGTATCCAAAAGGGACACTACGAGCAGTACTTC.

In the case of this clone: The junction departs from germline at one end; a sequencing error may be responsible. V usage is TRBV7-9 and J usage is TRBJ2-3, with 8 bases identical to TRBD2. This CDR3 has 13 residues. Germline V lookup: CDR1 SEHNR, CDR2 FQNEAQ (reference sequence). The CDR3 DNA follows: TGTGCCAGCAGCTTAGAGGGAGCGGGGGTTGGATTTTTT. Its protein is CASSLEGAGVGFF. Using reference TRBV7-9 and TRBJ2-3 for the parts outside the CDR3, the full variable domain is DTGVSQNPRHKITKRGQNVTFRCDPISEHNRLYWYRQTLGQGPEFLTYFQNEAQLEKSRLLSDRFSAERPKGSFSTLEIQRTEQGDSAMYLCASSLEGAGVGFFGPGTRLTVL.

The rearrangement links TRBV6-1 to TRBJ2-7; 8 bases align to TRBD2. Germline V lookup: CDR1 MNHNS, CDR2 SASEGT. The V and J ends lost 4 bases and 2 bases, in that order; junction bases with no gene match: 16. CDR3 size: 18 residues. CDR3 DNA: TGTGCCAGCAGTGGCCCGTTTAGCGGGACATCAAGGACCTACGAGCAGTACTTC. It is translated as CASSGPFSGTSRTYEQYF.

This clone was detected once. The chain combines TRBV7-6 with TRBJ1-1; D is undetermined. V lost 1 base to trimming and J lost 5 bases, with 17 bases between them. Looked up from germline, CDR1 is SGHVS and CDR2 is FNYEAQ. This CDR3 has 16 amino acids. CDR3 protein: CASSLGGSPAGTEAFF. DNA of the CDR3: TGTGCCAGCAGCTTAGGTGGGAGCCCGGCGGGTACTGAAGCTTTCTTT.

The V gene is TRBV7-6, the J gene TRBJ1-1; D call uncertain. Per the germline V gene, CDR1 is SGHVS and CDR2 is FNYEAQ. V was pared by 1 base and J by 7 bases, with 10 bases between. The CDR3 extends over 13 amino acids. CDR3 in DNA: TGTGCCAGCAGCTTAGGTGAGGAATTTGAAGCTTTCTTT. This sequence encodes CASSLGEEFEAFF.